Included here is one TCR beta chain sequence, with context. Antigen unknown. This sample is part of a study of T-cell memory formation after mild COVID-19. The wider study: TCR clusters largely stayed donor specific. Study-wide points: Pre-infection memory carried some responding clones, suggesting that cross-reactive memory joined.

The CDR3 totals 16 residues. Germline assignment: CDR1 SGHRS and CDR2 YFSETQ. Trimming took 3 bases from V and 6 from J; bases not matched to a gene: 8. TCRdb called the 5' RACE reads again in MiXCR, with one record for every CDR3 protein. Of 350,000 to 500,000 distinct CDR3 sequences listed, 20% to 30% are singletons. This clonotype was obtained from an adult woman who had mild COVID-19 (a few samples of this study predate the infection). Cell type and time point are not known. This sequence joins TRBV5-1 and TRBJ2-1; the match to TRBD2 covers 11 bases. The sequenced sample was PBMCs or a T cell subset sorted from them (not recorded which). The CDR3 DNA sequence: TGCGCCAGCAGCTGGGCTATCGGGACTAGCGGCAATGAGCAGTTCTTC. Translating gives CASSWAIGTSGNEQFF.